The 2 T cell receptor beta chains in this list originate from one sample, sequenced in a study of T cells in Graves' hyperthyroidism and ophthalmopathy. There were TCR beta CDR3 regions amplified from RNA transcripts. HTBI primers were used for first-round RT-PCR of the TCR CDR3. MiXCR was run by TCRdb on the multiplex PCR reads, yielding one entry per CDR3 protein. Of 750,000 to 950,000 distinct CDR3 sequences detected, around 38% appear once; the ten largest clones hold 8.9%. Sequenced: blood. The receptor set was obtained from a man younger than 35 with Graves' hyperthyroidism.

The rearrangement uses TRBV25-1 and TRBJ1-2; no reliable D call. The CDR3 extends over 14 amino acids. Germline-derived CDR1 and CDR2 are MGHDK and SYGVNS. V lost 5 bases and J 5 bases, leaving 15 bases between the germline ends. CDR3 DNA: TGTGCCAGCAGTTACTCGGCAGCAAGTTATGGCTACACCTTC. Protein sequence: CASSYSAASYGYTF.

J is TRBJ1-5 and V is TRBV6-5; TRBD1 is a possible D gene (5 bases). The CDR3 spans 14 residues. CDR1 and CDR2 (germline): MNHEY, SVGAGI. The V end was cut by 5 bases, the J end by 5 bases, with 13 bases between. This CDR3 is CASSTRKGDQPQHF. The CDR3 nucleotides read TGTGCCAGCAGTACTCGAAAAGGGGATCAGCCCCAGCATTTT.